A single sample gave rise to the 4 T cell receptor beta chains below, sequenced in a study of response to subunit inactivated influenza vaccine. One entry per CDR3 protein, called by TCRdb with MiXCR from the RT-PCR reads. The sample includes about 540,000 distinct CDR3 sequences, 20% to 25% of them seen just once. These data were also filed under a second study, of T cells expressing NK-cell markers. That work contributes: TCR beta libraries carry UMIs added by 5'RACE template switching.

The input for sequencing was CD4+ T cells sorted from PBMCs, taken approximately 13 days after vaccination. The receptor source for this set is a man aged 50-60 years who received an inactivated influenza vaccine.

The V call is TRBV29-1, the J call TRBJ2-7; TRBD2 matches 8 bases. The CDR3 runs to 14 residues. CDR1 and CDR2 (germline): SQVTM, ANQGSEA. V shed 4 bases, J shed 1 base, and the junction held 6 bases outside the gene matches. CDR3 bases: TGCAGCGTTGCTAGGACTAGCCGATCCTACGAGCAGTACTTC. It specifies CSVARTSRSYEQYF.

This chain joins TRBV18 and TRBJ2-5, with D perhaps TRBD1 or TRBD2 (5 bases each). This CDR3 spans 13 amino acids. V dropped 3 bases and J dropped 5 bases, with 10 bases sitting between them. CDR1 is KGHSH, CDR2 LQKENI, per germline. The DNA of the CDR3 is TGTGCCAGCTCACCCCGGGACGAGGAGACCCAGTACTTC. Translating gives CASSPRDEETQYF.

This clonotype appeared once. The rearrangement joins TRBV19 to TRBJ2-2; D gene ambiguous. Germline V lookup: CDR1 LNHDA, CDR2 SQIVND (reference sequence). V lost 4 bases to trimming and J lost 6 bases, with 15 bases between them. The CDR3 has 15 amino acids. This chain's CDR3 is CASSTGVMVPGELFF. In nucleotides, the CDR3 is TGTGCCAGTAGTACTGGGGTAATGGTGCCCGGGGAGCTGTTTTTT.

This clonotype was seen only a few times. V and J are TRBV5-1 and TRBJ2-3; D not certain. CDR1 and CDR2 from the germline V gene are SGHRS and YFSETQ. CDR3 length equals 13 residues. Trimming pared 1 base from V and 6 bases from J, leaving 9 bases between. The chain's CDR3 is CASSLSVSDTQYF. The DNA of the CDR3 is TGCGCCAGCAGCTTGTCCGTGTCGGATACGCAGTATTTT.